This is a list of T cell receptor beta chains from one sample in a study of spatial heterogeneity in lung cancer. TCRdb re-derived calls from the 5' RACE reads in MiXCR, one entry per CDR3 protein. The sample carries about 45,000 distinct CDR3 sequences, 12% recorded once. This sample comprised PBMCs, obtained at surgery. Every receptor here comes from a female donor with early-stage non-small cell lung cancer. Both conserved end residues are part of each CDR3. Each record gives: clone size, D gene, J gene, V gene, CDR3 protein, CDR3 DNA. D genes are given only for firm matches. Not every row has a clone size; where given, it reads once, few, many or a size class.

>few|NA|TRBJ1-4|TRBV7-6
CASSSGLLNEKLFF
TGTGCCAGCAGCTCGGGACTCCTAAATGAAAAACTGTTTTTT
>NA|TRBD2|TRBJ2-4|TRBV13
CASSWGGNPLAKNIQYF
TGTGCCAGCAGCTGGGGAGGGAACCCTTTAGCCAAAAACATTCAGTACTTC
>few|NA|TRBJ1-4|TRBV2
CASSEWRSLDNEKLFF
TGTGCCAGCAGTGAATGGCGCTCCCTTGATAATGAAAAACTGTTTTTT
>NA|NA|TRBJ1-1|TRBV7-2
CASSSSAARNTEAFF
TGTGCCAGCAGCTCGAGCGCTGCAAGGAACACTGAAGCTTTCTTT
>many|TRBD1|TRBJ2-2|TRBV6-1
CASRGQGLNTGELFF
TGTGCCAGCAGGGGACAGGGATTGAACACCGGGGAGCTGTTTTTT
>NA|TRBD2|TRBJ2-7|TRBV2
CASAAGEYAYEQYF
TGTGCCAGCGCGGCGGGGGAATATGCCTACGAGCAGTACTTC
>once|TRBD1|TRBJ2-7|TRBV7-9
CASRETGSYEQYF
TGTGCCAGCAGGGAGACAGGGAGCTACGAGCAGTACTTC
>NA|NA|TRBJ2-3|TRBV7-9
CASSLLGGTADTQYF
TGTGCCAGCAGCCTGTTAGGGGGGACAGCAGATACGCAGTATTTT
>few|NA|TRBJ2-5|TRBV6-5
CASSYTGKETQYF
TGTGCCAGCAGTTACACGGGGAAAGAGACCCAGTACTTC
>few|NA|TRBJ2-1|TRBV5-4
CASSSGSGREQFF
TGTGCCAGCAGCTCAGGGTCAGGGCGGGAGCAGTTCTTC
>NA|NA|TRBJ2-2|TRBV2
CARNTGPHNTGELFF
TGTGCCAGAAATACCGGGCCACATAACACCGGGGAGCTGTTTTTT
>NA|NA|TRBJ2-2|TRBV7-2
CASSLALTGELFF
TGTGCCAGCAGCTTAGCCCTCACCGGGGAGCTGTTTTTT
>NA|NA|TRBJ1-2|TRBV4-2
CASSPTPGLTYGYTF
TGTGCCAGCAGCCCGACTCCGGGACTCACCTATGGCTACACCTTC
>few|NA|TRBJ2-3|TRBV6-5
CASSYRVAADTQYF
TGTGCCAGCAGTTATCGAGTAGCTGCAGATACGCAGTATTTT
>many|NA|TRBJ2-3|TRBV7-6
CASSPGTDTQYF
TGTGCCAGCAGCCCCGGGACAGATACGCAGTATTTT
>NA|TRBD1|TRBJ1-1|TRBV12-3/TRBV12-4
CASSRPGQGLSEAFF
TGTGCCAGCAGCCGACCGGGACAGGGGCTGTCTGAAGCTTTCTTT
>many|NA|TRBJ1-6|TRBV20-1
CSAPAGALNNSPLHF
TGCAGTGCTCCCGCGGGGGCGCTAAATAATTCACCCCTCCACTTT
>few|TRBD1|TRBJ2-3|TRBV7-2
CASSLMRGLSTDTQYF
TGTGCCAGCAGCTTAATGAGGGGGCTGAGCACAGATACGCAGTATTTT
>few|NA|TRBJ2-7|TRBV12-3/TRBV12-4
CASSAGQGPFEQYF
TGTGCCAGCAGTGCCGGGCAGGGGCCGTTCGAGCAGTACTTC
>NA|TRBD2|TRBJ2-7|TRBV6-2/TRBV6-3
CASSYWLGGTANPYEQYF
TGTGCCAGCAGTTACTGGCTCGGGGGGACCGCGAATCCCTACGAGCAGTACTTC
>NA|TRBD1|TRBJ1-5|TRBV7-9
CASSLAGQGANQPQHF
TGTGCCAGCAGCTTAGCAGGACAGGGGGCGAATCAGCCCCAGCATTTT
>many|NA|TRBJ1-1|TRBV4-2
CASSHPGQNTEAFF
TGTGCCAGCAGCCATCCTGGACAGAACACTGAAGCTTTCTTT
>few|TRBD2|TRBJ2-2|TRBV7-2
CASSFSGGAGTGELFF
TGTGCCAGCAGCTTTTCCGGGGGGGCCGGCACCGGGGAGCTGTTTTTT
>NA|NA|TRBJ2-7|TRBV7-9
CASSLGTYKQYF
TGTGCCAGCAGCTTAGGGACCTACAAGCAGTACTTC
>few|NA|TRBJ1-4|TRBV3-1
CASSQSWDVGEKLFF
TGTGCCAGCAGCCAGAGCTGGGACGTCGGTGAAAAACTGTTTTTT
>NA|NA|TRBJ1-4|TRBV2
CASRARREEKLFF
TGTGCCAGCAGGGCCCGACGCGAAGAAAAACTGTTTTTT
>few|TRBD1|TRBJ1-4|TRBV7-2
CASSLGQGKANEKLFF
TGTGCCAGCAGCTTGGGACAGGGGAAGGCTAATGAAAAACTGTTTTTT
>NA|NA|TRBJ2-3|TRBV18
CASSPPGARTDTQYF
TGTGCCAGCTCACCACCGGGCGCTCGCACAGATACGCAGTATTTT
>NA|NA|TRBJ1-2|TRBV7-2
CAAGANYGYTF
TGTGCAGCGGGAGCTAACTATGGCTACACCTTC
>NA|TRBD2|TRBJ2-5|TRBV7-2
CASSLGTSGGETQYF
TGTGCCAGCAGCTTAGGGACTAGCGGCGGGGAGACCCAGTACTTC
>NA|TRBD1|TRBJ2-2|TRBV4-2
CASSQDTGVGTGVLFF
TGTGCCAGCAGCCAAGATACAGGGGTCGGCACCGGGGTGCTGTTTTTT
>NA|TRBD1|TRBJ1-1|TRBV5-6
CASSQMTGGHTEAFF
TGTGCCAGCAGCCAAATGACAGGGGGCCACACTGAAGCTTTCTTT
>NA|TRBD1|TRBJ1-1|TRBV12-3/TRBV12-4
CASRPTDRANTEAFF
TGTGCCAGCAGACCCACAGACAGGGCGAACACTGAAGCTTTCTTT
>NA|NA|TRBJ1-2|TRBV7-2
CASSLAGGALGGYTF
TGTGCCAGCAGCTTAGCAGGAGGGGCCTTAGGCGGCTACACCTTC
>many|NA|TRBJ2-7|TRBV7-8
CASSLGATRSYEQYF
TGTGCCAGCAGCTTAGGGGCGACTAGGTCCTACGAGCAGTACTTC
>NA|NA|TRBJ2-1|TRBV11-1
CASSLVDSNNEQFF
TGTGCCAGCAGCTTAGTAGACTCCAACAATGAGCAGTTCTTC
>few|NA|TRBJ1-1|TRBV6-5
CASSYARDTEAFF
TGTGCCAGCAGTTACGCCAGGGACACTGAAGCTTTCTTT
>NA|NA|TRBJ2-7|TRBV5-1
CASSLIPGPTYEQYF
TGCGCCAGCAGCTTGATCCCGGGGCCCACCTACGAGCAGTACTTC
>NA|TRBD1|TRBJ1-2|TRBV18
CASSPGQGHGYTF
TGTGCCAGCTCACCGGGACAGGGACATGGCTACACCTTC
>NA|NA|TRBJ1-3|TRBV7-6
CASSPWADNSGNTIYF
TGTGCCAGCAGCCCGTGGGCAGACAACTCTGGAAACACCATATATTTT